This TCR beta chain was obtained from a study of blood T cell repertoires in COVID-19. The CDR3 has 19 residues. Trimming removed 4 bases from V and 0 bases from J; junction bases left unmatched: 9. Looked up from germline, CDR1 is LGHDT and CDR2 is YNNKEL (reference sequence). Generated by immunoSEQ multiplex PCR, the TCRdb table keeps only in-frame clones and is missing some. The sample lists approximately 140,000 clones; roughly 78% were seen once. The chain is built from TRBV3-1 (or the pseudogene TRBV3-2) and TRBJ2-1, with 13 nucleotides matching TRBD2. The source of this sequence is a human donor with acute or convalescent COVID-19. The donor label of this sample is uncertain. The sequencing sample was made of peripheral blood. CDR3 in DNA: TGTGCCAGCAGCCCAGAGGGACTAGCGGGGTCCAGCTCCTACAATGAGCAGTTCTTC. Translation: CASSPEGLAGSSSYNEQFF.